At least ten counts were recorded for the clone carrying this T cell receptor beta chain. This record comes from a study of identical twins. Trimming cost V 6 bases and J 6 bases, with 6 bases left between them. Germline CDR1 SEHNR, CDR2 FQNEAQ (reference sequence). This CDR3 comprises 12 residues. Donors uniformly comprised healthy Caucasians. Using its own MiXCR run on the 5' RACE reads, TCRdb lists one record per CDR3 protein. This sample has some 330,000 distinct CDR3 sequences, with about 9% found just once. Sequencing was carried out using naive T cells sorted from blood. V and J are TRBV7-9 and TRBJ1-6; D is uncertain. The source of this sequence is a woman in her fifties or sixties in good health. CDR3 bases: TGTGCCAGCAGTTTAACTAATTCACCCCTCCACTTT. The encoded protein is CASSLTNSPLHF.